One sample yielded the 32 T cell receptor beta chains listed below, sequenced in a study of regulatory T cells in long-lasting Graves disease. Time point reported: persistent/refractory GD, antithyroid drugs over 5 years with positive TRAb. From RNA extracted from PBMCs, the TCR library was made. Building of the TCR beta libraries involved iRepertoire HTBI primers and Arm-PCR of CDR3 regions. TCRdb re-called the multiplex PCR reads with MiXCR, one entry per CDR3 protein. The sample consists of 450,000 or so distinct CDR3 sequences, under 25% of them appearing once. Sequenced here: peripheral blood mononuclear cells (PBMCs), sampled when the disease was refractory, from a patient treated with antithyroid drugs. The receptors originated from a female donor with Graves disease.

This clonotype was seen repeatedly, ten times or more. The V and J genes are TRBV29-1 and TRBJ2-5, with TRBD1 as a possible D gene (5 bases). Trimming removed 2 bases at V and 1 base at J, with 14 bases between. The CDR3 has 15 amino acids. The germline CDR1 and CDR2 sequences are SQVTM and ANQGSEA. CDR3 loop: CSVEPIDRLQETQYF. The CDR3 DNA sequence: TGCAGCGTTGAACCCATTGACAGACTCCAAGAGACCCAGTACTTC.

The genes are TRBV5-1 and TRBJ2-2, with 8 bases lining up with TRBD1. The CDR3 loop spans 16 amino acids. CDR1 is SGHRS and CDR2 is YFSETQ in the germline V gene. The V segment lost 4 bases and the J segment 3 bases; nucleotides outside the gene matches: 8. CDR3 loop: CASSLPQGEYTGELFF. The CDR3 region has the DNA TGCGCCAGCAGCCTACCACAGGGGGAATACACCGGGGAGCTGTTTTTT.

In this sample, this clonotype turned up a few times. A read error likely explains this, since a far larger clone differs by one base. The CDR3, as DNA: TGTGCCTGCAGTTTCCGGCCGAACACTGAAGCTTTCTTT. Protein: CACSFRPNTEAFF. This chain joins TRBV28 and TRBJ1-1; D is unresolved. From germline, CDR1 is MDHEN and CDR2 SYDVKM. The CDR3 runs to 13 residues.

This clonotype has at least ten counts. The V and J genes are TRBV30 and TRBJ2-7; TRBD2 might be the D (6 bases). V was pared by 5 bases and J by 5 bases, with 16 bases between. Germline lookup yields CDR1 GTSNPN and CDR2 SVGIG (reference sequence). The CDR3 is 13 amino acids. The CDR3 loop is CAWAGGSPDEQYF. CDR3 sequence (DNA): TGTGCCTGGGCAGGAGGGAGCCCCGACGAGCAGTACTTC. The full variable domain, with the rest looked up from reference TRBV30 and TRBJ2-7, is SQTIHQWPATLVQPVGSPLSLECTVEGTSNPNLYWYRQAAGRGLQLLFYSVGIGQISSEVPQNLSASRPQDRQFILSSKKLLLSDSGFYLCAWAGGSPDEQYFGPGTRLTVT.

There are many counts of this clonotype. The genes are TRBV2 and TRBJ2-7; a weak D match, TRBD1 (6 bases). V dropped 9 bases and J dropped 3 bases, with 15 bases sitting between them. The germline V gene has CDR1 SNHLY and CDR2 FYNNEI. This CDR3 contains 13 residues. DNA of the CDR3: TGTGCCAGATCCCCGGAACAGGGCTACGAGCAGTACTTC. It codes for CARSPEQGYEQYF.

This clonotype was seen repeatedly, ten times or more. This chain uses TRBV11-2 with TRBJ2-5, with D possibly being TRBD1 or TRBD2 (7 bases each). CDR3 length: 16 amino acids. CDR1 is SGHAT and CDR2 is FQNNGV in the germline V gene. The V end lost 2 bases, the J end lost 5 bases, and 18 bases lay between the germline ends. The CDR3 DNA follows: TGTGCCAGCAGCTTAATTGTGGGGACAGCGGGGGAGACCCAGTACTTC. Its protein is CASSLIVGTAGETQYF.

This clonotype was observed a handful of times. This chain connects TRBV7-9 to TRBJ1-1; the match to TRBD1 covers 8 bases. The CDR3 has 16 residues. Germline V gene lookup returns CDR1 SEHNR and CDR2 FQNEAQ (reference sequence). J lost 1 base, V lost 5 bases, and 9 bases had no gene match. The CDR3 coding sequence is TGTGCCAGCAGCCCCTCCGGGACAGGACCGAACACTGAAGCTTTCTTT. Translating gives CASSPSGTGPNTEAFF. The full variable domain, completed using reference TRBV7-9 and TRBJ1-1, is DTGVSQNPRHKITKRGQNVTFRCDPISEHNRLYWYRQTLGQGPEFLTYFQNEAQLEKSRLLSDRFSAERPKGSFSTLEIQRTEQGDSAMYLCASSPSGTGPNTEAFFGQGTRLTVV.

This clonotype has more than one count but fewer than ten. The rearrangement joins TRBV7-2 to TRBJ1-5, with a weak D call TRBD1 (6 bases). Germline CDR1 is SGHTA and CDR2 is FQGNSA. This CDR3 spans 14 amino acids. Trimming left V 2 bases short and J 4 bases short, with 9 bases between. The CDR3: CASSLRGANQPQHF. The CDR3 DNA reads TGTGCCAGCAGCTTACGGGGGGCGAATCAGCCCCAGCATTTT.

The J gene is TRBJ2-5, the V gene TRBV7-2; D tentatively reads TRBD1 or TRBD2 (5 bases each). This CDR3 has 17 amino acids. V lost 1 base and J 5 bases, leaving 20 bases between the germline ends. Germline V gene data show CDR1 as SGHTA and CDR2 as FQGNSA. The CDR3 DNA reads TGTGCCAGCAGCTTAGAGAGATTGGGGGAGCTAGGGGAGACCCAGTACTTC. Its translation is CASSLERLGELGETQYF.

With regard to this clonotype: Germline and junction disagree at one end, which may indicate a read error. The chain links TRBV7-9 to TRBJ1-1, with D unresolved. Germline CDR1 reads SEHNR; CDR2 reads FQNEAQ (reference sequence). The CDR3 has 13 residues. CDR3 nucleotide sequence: TGTGCCGGCAGCTTACCAGGAGCAGCTGAAGCTTTCTTT. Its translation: CAGSLPGAAEAFF.

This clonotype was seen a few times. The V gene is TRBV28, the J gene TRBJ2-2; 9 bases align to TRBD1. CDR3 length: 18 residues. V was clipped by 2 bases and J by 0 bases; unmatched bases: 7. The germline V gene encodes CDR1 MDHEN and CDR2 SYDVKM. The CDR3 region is CASSLDTGGFANTGELFF. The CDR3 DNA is TGTGCCAGCAGTTTAGATACAGGGGGCTTTGCGAACACCGGGGAGCTGTTTTTT.

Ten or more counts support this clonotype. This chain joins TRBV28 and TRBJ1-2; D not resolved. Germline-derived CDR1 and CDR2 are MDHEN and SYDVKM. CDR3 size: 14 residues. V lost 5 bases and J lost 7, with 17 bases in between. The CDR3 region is CASSAPERTRGYTF. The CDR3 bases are TGTGCCAGCAGTGCCCCGGAGAGAACACGTGGCTACACCTTC.

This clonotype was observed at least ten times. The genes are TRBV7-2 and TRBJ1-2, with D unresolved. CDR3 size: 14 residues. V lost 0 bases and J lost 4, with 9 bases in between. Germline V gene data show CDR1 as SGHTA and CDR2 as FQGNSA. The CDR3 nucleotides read TGTGCCAGCAGCTTAGCTGGCGCTCCCTATGGCTACACCTTC. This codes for CASSLAGAPYGYTF.

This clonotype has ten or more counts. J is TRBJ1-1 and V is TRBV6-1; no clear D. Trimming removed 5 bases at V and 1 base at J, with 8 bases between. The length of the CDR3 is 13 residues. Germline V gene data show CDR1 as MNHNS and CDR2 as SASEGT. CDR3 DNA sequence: TGTGCCAGCAGTCCACCTGGGAACACTGAAGCTTTCTTT. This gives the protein CASSPPGNTEAFF.

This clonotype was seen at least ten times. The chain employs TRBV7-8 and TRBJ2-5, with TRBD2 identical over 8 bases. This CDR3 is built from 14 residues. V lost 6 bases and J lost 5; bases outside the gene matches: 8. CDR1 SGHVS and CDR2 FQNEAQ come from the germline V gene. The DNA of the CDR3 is TGTGCCAGCAGGGCAAGCGGGAGACTGGAGACCCAGTACTTC. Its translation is CASRASGRLETQYF.

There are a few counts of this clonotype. The CDR3 DNA follows: TGTGCCAGCAGCGTAGCTGATACGGACGGTGCTGAAAAACTGTTTTTT. This gives the protein CASSVADTDGAEKLFF. This chain uses TRBV9 with TRBJ1-4; D gene ambiguous. This CDR3 spans 16 amino acids. Germline CDR1 and CDR2: SGDLS and YYNGEE. V gave up 0 bases and J gave up 7 bases, with 16 bases separating them.

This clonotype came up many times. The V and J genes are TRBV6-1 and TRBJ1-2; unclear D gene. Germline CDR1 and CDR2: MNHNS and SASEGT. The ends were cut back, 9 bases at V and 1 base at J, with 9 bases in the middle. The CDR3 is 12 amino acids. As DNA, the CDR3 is TGTGCCAGGATAGACCGTAACTATGGCTACACCTTC. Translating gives CARIDRNYGYTF.

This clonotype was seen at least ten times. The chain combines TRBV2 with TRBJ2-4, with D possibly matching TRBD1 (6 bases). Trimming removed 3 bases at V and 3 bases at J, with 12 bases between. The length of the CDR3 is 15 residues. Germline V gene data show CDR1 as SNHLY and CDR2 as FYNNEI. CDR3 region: CASSDSHRVKNIQYF. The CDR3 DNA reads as TGTGCCAGCAGTGACTCCCACAGGGTCAAAAACATTCAGTACTTC.

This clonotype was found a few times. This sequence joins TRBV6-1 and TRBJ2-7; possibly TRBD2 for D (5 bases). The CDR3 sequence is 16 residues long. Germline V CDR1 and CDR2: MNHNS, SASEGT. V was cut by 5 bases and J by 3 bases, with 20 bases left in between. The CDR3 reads CASSIVAISPDYEQYF. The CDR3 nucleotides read TGTGCCAGCAGTATCGTAGCGATTAGTCCTGACTACGAGCAGTACTTC.

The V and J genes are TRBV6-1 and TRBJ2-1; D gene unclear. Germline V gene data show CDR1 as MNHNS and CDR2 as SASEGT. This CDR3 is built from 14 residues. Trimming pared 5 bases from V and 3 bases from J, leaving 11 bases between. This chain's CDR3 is CASSTSGHYNEQFF. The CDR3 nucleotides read TGTGCCAGCAGTACCTCGGGCCACTACAATGAGCAGTTCTTC.

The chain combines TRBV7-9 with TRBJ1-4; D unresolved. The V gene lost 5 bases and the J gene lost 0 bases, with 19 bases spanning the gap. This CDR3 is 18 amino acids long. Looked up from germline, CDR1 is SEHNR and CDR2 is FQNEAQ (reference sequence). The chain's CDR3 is CASSPQSALVATNEKLFF. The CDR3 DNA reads TGTGCCAGCAGCCCCCAAAGCGCGCTCGTTGCAACTAATGAAAAACTGTTTTTT.

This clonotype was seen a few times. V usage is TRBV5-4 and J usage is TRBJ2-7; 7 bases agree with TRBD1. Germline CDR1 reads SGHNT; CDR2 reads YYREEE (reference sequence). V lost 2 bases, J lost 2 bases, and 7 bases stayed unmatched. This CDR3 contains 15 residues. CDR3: CASSFFRQGPYEQYF. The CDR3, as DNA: TGTGCCAGCAGCTTTTTCCGACAGGGCCCCTACGAGCAGTACTTC.

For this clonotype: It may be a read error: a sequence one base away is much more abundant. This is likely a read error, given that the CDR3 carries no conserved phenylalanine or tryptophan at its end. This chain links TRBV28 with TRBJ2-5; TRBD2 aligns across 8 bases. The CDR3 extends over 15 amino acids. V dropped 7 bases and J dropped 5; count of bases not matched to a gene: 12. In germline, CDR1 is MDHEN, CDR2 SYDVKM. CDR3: CASTKTSVEEETQYL. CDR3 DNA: TGTGCCAGCACCAAGACTAGCGTGGAGGAGGAGACCCAGTACCTC.

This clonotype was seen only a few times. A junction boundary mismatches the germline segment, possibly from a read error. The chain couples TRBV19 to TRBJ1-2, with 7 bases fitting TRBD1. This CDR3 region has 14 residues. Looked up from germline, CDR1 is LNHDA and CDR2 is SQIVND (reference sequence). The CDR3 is CASSTQGNTYDYTF. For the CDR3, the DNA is TGTGCCAGTAGTACACAGGGGAATACCTATGACTACACCTTC.

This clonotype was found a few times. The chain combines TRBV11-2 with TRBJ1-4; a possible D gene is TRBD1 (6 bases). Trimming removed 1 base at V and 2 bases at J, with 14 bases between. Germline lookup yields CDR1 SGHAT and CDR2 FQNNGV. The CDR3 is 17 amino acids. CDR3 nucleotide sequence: TGTGCCAGCAGCTTAGCCCCGAGGGGGGGCACTAATGAAAAACTGTTTTTT. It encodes CASSLAPRGGTNEKLFF.

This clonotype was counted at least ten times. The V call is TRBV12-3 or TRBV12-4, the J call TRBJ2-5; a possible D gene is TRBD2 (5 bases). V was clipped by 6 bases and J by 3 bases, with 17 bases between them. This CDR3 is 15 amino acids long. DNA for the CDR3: TGTGCCAGCAGCCAAAGGGATTGGCGGGAAGAGACCCAGTACTTC. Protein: CASSQRDWREETQYF.

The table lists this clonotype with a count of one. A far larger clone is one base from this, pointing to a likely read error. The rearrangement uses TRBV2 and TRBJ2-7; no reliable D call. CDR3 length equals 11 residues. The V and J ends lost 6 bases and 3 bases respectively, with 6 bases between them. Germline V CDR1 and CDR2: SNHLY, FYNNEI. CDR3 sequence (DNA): TGTGCCAGCAGGGCAGTCTACGAGCAGTACTTC. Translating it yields CASRAVYEQYF.

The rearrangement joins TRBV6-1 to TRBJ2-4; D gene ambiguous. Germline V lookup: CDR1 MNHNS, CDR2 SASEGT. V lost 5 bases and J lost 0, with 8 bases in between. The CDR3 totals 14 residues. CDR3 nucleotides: TGTGCCAGCAGTCTCCGAGAAGCCAAAAACATTCAGTACTTC. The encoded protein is CASSLREAKNIQYF.

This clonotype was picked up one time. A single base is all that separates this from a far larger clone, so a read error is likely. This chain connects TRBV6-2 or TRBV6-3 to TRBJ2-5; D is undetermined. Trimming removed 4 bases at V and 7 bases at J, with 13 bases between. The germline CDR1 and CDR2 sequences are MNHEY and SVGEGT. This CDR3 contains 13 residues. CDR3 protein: CASSSMIARTQYF. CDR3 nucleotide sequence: TGTGCCAGCAGTTCGATGATCGCCCGGACCCAGTACTTC.

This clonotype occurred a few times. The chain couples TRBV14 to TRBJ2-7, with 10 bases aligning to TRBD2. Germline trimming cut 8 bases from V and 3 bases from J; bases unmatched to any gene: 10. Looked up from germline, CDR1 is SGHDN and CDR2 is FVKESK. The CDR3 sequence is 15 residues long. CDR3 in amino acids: CASAPLAGVIYEQYF. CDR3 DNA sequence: TGTGCCAGCGCGCCTCTAGCGGGAGTAATCTACGAGCAGTACTTC.

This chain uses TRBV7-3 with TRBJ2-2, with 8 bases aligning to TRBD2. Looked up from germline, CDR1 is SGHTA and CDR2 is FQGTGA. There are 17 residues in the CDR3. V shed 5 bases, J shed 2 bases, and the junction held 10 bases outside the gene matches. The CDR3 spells CASSPRPSGLNTGELFF. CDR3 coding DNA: TGTGCCAGCAGCCCCCGCCCTAGCGGGTTAAACACCGGGGAGCTGTTTTTT. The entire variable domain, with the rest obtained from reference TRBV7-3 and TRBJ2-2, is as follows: GAGVSQTPSNKVTEKGKYVELRCDPISGHTALYWYRQSLGQGPEFLIYFQGTGAADDSGLPNDRFFAVRPEGSVSTLKIQRTERGDSAVYLCASSPRPSGLNTGELFFGEGSRLTVL.

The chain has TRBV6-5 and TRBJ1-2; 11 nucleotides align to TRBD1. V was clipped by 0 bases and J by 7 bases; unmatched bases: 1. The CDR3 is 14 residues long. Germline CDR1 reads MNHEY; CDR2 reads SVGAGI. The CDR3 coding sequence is TGTGCCAGCAGTTACTCGGGGACAGGGGGTGGCTACACCTTC. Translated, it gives CASSYSGTGGGYTF.